The 22 T cell receptor beta chains given below trace back to one sample, sequenced in a study of T-cell memory formation after mild COVID-19. TCRdb itself ran the 5' RACE reads through MiXCR, one entry per CDR3 protein. This table holds 110,000 or so distinct CDR3 sequences, 18% found once. Sequenced material: PBMCs or a T cell subset sorted from them (not recorded which). The receptor source for this set is a man aged 18-30 years who had mild COVID-19 (a few samples of this study predate the infection). Cell type and time point are not known.

This clonotype was detected a few times. V is TRBV7-2 and J is TRBJ1-2; D is perhaps TRBD1 (6 bases). The CDR3 runs to 14 residues. In germline, CDR1 is SGHTA, CDR2 FQGNSA. The V and J ends lost 7 bases and 5 bases respectively, with 17 bases between them. The CDR3 nucleotides read TGTGCCAGCACCTCAAGGGGGGGTGGATATGGCTACACCTTC. Its translation is CASTSRGGGYGYTF. Combining the CDR3 with reference TRBV7-2 and TRBJ1-2 gives the whole variable domain GAGVSQSPSNKVTEKGKDVELRCDPISGHTALYWYRQSLGQGLEFLIYFQGNSAPDKSGLPSDRFSAERTGGSVSTLTIQRTQQEDSAVYLCASTSRGGGYGYTFGSGTRLTVV.

This chain uses TRBV5-6 with TRBJ2-6; D is possibly TRBD1 or TRBD2 (5 bases each). V lost 0 bases and J lost 1, with 11 bases in between. CDR3 size: 17 residues. The germline CDR1 and CDR2 sequences are SGHDT and YYEEEE. The chain's CDR3 is CASSLATGRSGANVLTF. DNA for the CDR3: TGTGCCAGCAGCTTGGCTACGGGGCGGTCTGGGGCCAACGTCCTGACTTTC.

The chain joins TRBV10-3 to TRBJ2-3, with TRBD2 matching over 10 bases. The trim removed 0 bases at V and 0 bases at J, leaving 6 bases unmatched. Germline V gene lookup returns CDR1 ENHRY and CDR2 SYGVKD. This CDR3 has 18 amino acids. CDR3 sequence reads: CAISESLAGGQSTDTQYF. The CDR3 DNA sequence: TGTGCCATCAGTGAGTCTTTAGCGGGGGGCCAAAGCACAGATACGCAGTATTTT.

The rearrangement links TRBV30 to TRBJ2-5; 11 bases align to TRBD2. The V and J ends lost 0 bases and 5 bases, in that order; junction bases with no gene match: 11. This CDR3 region has 17 residues. From germline, CDR1 is GTSNPN and CDR2 SVGIG (reference sequence). The CDR3 bases are TGTGCCTGGAGTGTACGGGGCCTAGCGGGGGGTAGGGAGACCCAGTACTTC. It is translated as CAWSVRGLAGGRETQYF.

The chain is built from TRBV7-3 and TRBJ2-2, with D possibly being TRBD2 (5 bases). V was pared by 6 bases and J by 6 bases, with 14 bases between. Germline V CDR1 and CDR2: SGHTA, FQGTGA. The CDR3 spans 14 residues. CDR3 DNA: TGTGCCAGCAGATCTACTAGTACGGCCGGGGAGCTGTTTTTT. This gives the protein CASRSTSTAGELFF. Supplemented by reference TRBV7-3 and TRBJ2-2, the full variable domain reads GAGVSQTPSNKVTEKGKYVELRCDPISGHTALYWYRQSLGQGPEFLIYFQGTGAADDSGLPNDRFFAVRPEGSVSTLKIQRTERGDSAVYLCASRSTSTAGELFFGEGSRLTVL.

This rearrangement joins TRBV5-6 to TRBJ1-2; D remains ambiguous. Germline V gene lookup returns CDR1 SGHDT and CDR2 YYEEEE. The V end was cut by 0 bases, the J end by 4 bases, with 13 bases between. CDR3 length equals 15 residues. The CDR3: CASSLGAWSIYGYTF. CDR3 bases: TGTGCCAGCAGCTTGGGGGCTTGGAGCATCTATGGCTACACCTTC.

The sample holds a few counts of this clonotype. The chain links TRBV6-1 to TRBJ2-3; TRBD2 aligns across 13 bases. The CDR3 is made up of 17 amino acids. From germline, CDR1 is MNHNS and CDR2 SASEGT. Trimming removed 4 bases from V and 0 bases from J; junction bases left unmatched: 4. The CDR3 coding sequence is TGTGCCAGCAGTGCAATGGGACTAGCGGGGAGCACAGATACGCAGTATTTT. It specifies CASSAMGLAGSTDTQYF.

The rearrangement links TRBV2 to TRBJ1-5; 7 nucleotides agree with TRBD1. Germline lookup yields CDR1 SNHLY and CDR2 FYNNEI. V lost 6 bases to trimming and J lost 0 bases; unmatched junction nucleotides: 2. The CDR3 spans 14 residues. Here the CDR3 reads CASRGDSSNQPQHF. The CDR3 nucleotides read TGTGCCAGCAGGGGGGACAGTAGCAATCAGCCCCAGCATTTT.

In this sample, this clonotype turned up a few times. In DNA form, the CDR3 reads TGTGCCAGCAGCTCGGGTAATTCACCCCTCCACTTT. Protein product: CASSSGNSPLHF. The chain is built from TRBV7-2 and TRBJ1-6; D is uncertain. CDR1 and CDR2 from the germline V gene are SGHTA and FQGNSA. V shed 4 bases and J shed 6 bases, with 4 bases lying between them. The CDR3 covers 12 residues.

As regards this clonotype: At one end, the junction sequence differs from germline, possibly due to a read error. The V and J genes are TRBV7-2 and TRBJ2-3; 10 positions match TRBD2. This CDR3 is 16 amino acids long. Germline V CDR1 and CDR2: SGHTA, FQGNSA. CDR3 in DNA: TGTGCCAGCAGCGAAGGCGTAGCGGGGGGTTTAGATACGGAGTATTTT. Protein product: CASSEGVAGGLDTEYF.

The rearrangement links TRBV27 to TRBJ1-2, with 8 bases lining up with TRBD1. Germline V gives CDR1 MNHEY, CDR2 SMNVEV (reference sequence). V was pared by 10 bases and J by 8 bases, with 12 bases of the junction left unmatched. The CDR3 runs to 13 residues. The CDR3 here is CATSLDRGRGYTF. CDR3 DNA: TGTGCCACCTCCCTAGACAGGGGAAGAGGCTACACCTTC.

This clonotype turned up a few times. The rearrangement uses TRBV27 and TRBJ2-7; D may be TRBD1 or TRBD2 (6 bases each). This CDR3 region has 12 residues. The V and J ends lost 4 bases and 11 bases respectively, with 15 bases between them. Germline CDR1 MNHEY, CDR2 SMNVEV (reference sequence). For the CDR3, the DNA is TGTGCCAGCAGTTCCCTTGGGGGGCGCGAGTACTTC. This sequence encodes CASSSLGGREYF.

The table lists this clonotype with a few counts. The chain carries TRBV7-2 and TRBJ1-6; TRBD1 is a possible D gene (6 bases). The CDR3 has 13 amino acids. Germline CDR1 and CDR2: SGHTA and FQGNSA. Between the trimmed V and J ends, which lost 0 bases and 10 bases, there was a span of 7 bases. CDR3 coding DNA: TGTGCCAGCAGCTTAGCGGGGGGCTCACCCCTCCACTTT. Translated: CASSLAGGSPLHF. The complete variable domain, with remaining parts taken from reference TRBV7-2 and TRBJ1-6, reads GAGVSQSPSNKVTEKGKDVELRCDPISGHTALYWYRQSLGQGLEFLIYFQGNSAPDKSGLPSDRFSAERTGGSVSTLTIQRTQQEDSAVYLCASSLAGGSPLHFGNGTRLTVT.

The rearrangement uses TRBV10-3 and TRBJ2-7, with a possible D match to TRBD2 (5 bases). Germline V lookup: CDR1 ENHRY, CDR2 SYGVKD. The CDR3 is made up of 13 amino acids. Between the trimmed V and J ends, which lost 8 bases and 3 bases, there was a span of 14 bases. CDR3 amino acids: CAIAGELSYEQYV. In DNA, the CDR3 is TGTGCCATCGCCGGGGAGCTGAGCTACGAGCAGTACGTC.

A few counts support this clonotype. This chain joins TRBV30 and TRBJ2-7, with D possibly matching TRBD2 (5 bases). CDR3 length equals 11 residues. V lost 8 bases and J lost 6, with 14 bases in between. Per germline, CDR1 GTSNPN and CDR2 SVGIG (reference sequence). This CDR3 reads CAGGRLGEQYF. The CDR3 coding sequence is TGTGCCGGAGGACGTTTAGGCGAGCAGTACTTC.

V gene TRBV9 combines with J gene TRBJ2-2; the D is unclear. This CDR3 has 16 amino acids. In germline, CDR1 is SGDLS, CDR2 YYNGEE. V lost 4 bases and J 1 base, leaving 14 bases between the germline ends. The CDR3 DNA reads TGTGCCAGCAGCCCTAGATTACGGGTGAACACCGGGGAGCTGTTTTTT. Translated: CASSPRLRVNTGELFF.

This clonotype was detected only a few times. The chain joins TRBV6-4 to TRBJ2-3, with TRBD1 matching 10 bases. The germline CDR1 and CDR2 sequences are MRHNA and SNTAGT. The CDR3 runs to 14 residues. The J segment lost 5 bases and the V segment lost 4 bases, leaving 3 bases of the junction unmatched. The CDR3 DNA is TGTGCCAGCAGTGCGACAGGGGGCCTAGATACGCAGTATTTT. Protein product: CASSATGGLDTQYF.

This clonotype showed up many times. The chain uses TRBV4-3 and TRBJ2-7, with a tentative D call TRBD1 (5 bases). V lost 1 base and J lost 2, with 12 bases in between. This CDR3 is built from 15 residues. CDR1 is LGHNA, CDR2 YSLEER, per germline. For the CDR3, the DNA is TGCGCCAGCAGCCAAGGGCTCGACAGTACCTACGAGCAGTACTTC. Its protein is CASSQGLDSTYEQYF.

V gene TRBV5-1 combines with J gene TRBJ1-2; D is perhaps TRBD1 (6 bases). The CDR3 has 14 residues. Per germline, CDR1 SGHRS and CDR2 YFSETQ. Trimming removed 4 bases at V and 4 bases at J, with 14 bases between. CDR3 protein: CASSPGGGLYGYTF. DNA of the CDR3: TGCGCCAGCAGCCCCGGCGGGGGCCTCTATGGCTACACCTTC.

The chain links TRBV7-2 to TRBJ1-1, with D maybe TRBD1 (5 bases). This CDR3 region has 15 residues. CDR1 and CDR2 (germline): SGHTA, FQGNSA. V dropped 1 base and J dropped 4 bases, with 13 bases sitting between them. The CDR3 loop reads CASSLGHRGSTEAFF. The DNA for the CDR3 is TGTGCCAGCAGCTTAGGACACCGGGGGAGCACTGAAGCTTTCTTT.

This clonotype was counted at least ten times. The chain couples TRBV7-7 to TRBJ1-1; 9 bases match TRBD1. This CDR3 has 13 amino acids. Trimming removed 5 bases from V and 4 bases from J; junction bases left unmatched: 2. CDR1 SSHAT and CDR2 FNYEAQ come from the germline V gene (reference sequence). CDR3 sequence: CASSVDRGTEAFF. CDR3 DNA sequence: TGTGCCAGCAGCGTGGACAGGGGCACTGAAGCTTTCTTT.

This clonotype was picked up a small number of times. This chain connects TRBV24-1 to TRBJ1-2, with 12 bases identical to TRBD1. J gave up 7 bases and V 7 bases, and 6 bases lay outside the gene matches. The CDR3 covers 14 residues. Germline V lookup: CDR1 KGHDR, CDR2 SFDVKD. The CDR3 reads CATSPGQGAGGYTF. The CDR3 DNA sequence: TGTGCCACCAGCCCGGGACAGGGGGCCGGTGGCTACACCTTC.